A single sample gave rise to the 21 T cell receptor beta chains below, sequenced in a study of technical replicates of blood from a few donors. Generated by immunoSEQ multiplex PCR, the TCRdb table keeps only in-frame clones and is missing some. The table shows tens of thousands of clones, with 95% to 97% occurring only once. Sequencing was carried out using T cells isolated from PBMCs. The receptors stem from a human donor in good health.

The V call is TRBV7-9, the J call TRBJ2-7; perhaps TRBD1 as D (6 bases). The CDR3 contains 15 residues. V lost 8 bases and J lost 1, with 18 bases in between. Per germline, CDR1 SEHNR and CDR2 FQNEAQ (reference sequence). As DNA, the CDR3 is TGTGCCAGCGTCTTTACAGGGAGTGGGTCCTACGAGCAGTACTTC. Translation: CASVFTGSGSYEQYF.

The chain is built from TRBV7-3 and TRBJ2-1; 9 bases fit TRBD2. V shed 5 bases and J 6 bases; nucleotides not matched to a gene: 11. CDR1 is SGHTA and CDR2 is FQGTGA in the germline V gene. The CDR3 sequence is 16 residues long. CDR3 residues: CASSPTWAGGPNEQFF. CDR3 in DNA: TGTGCCAGCAGCCCGACGTGGGCGGGAGGGCCCAATGAGCAGTTCTTC.

The chain joins TRBV29-1 to TRBJ2-1; TRBD1 agrees at 10 bases. Germline assignment: CDR1 SQVTM and CDR2 ANQGSEA. The CDR3 loop spans 14 amino acids. Trimming took 4 bases from V and 4 from J; bases not matched to a gene: 4. This chain's CDR3 is CSVGPGQGYNEQFF. CDR3 coding DNA: TGCAGCGTTGGCCCGGGACAGGGGTACAATGAGCAGTTCTTC.

The rearrangement joins TRBV6-5 to TRBJ2-2; tentative D call: TRBD1 (6 bases). The ends were cut back, 6 bases at V and 6 bases at J, with 11 bases in the middle. Germline values: CDR1 MNHEY, CDR2 SVGAGI. The length of the CDR3 is 13 residues. The CDR3, as DNA: TGTGCCAGCAGCAATACAGGGTCCGGGGAGCTGTTTTTT. Translated, it gives CASSNTGSGELFF.

This chain joins TRBV2 and TRBJ2-7; TRBD2 matches 9 bases. Germline CDR1 is SNHLY and CDR2 is FYNNEI. The CDR3 spans 14 residues. Trimming removed 6 bases from V and 0 bases from J; junction bases left unmatched: 3. DNA for the CDR3: TGTGCCAGCAGACTAGCGGGTGGCTCCTACGAGCAGTACTTC. Protein product: CASRLAGGSYEQYF.

The gene calls are TRBV7-9 and TRBJ1-1; D ambiguous. The CDR3 has 13 amino acids. V was cut by 1 base and J by 3 bases, with 6 bases left in between. Germline CDR1 SEHNR, CDR2 FQNEAQ (reference sequence). The CDR3 spells CASSLDRDTEAFF. CDR3 nucleotides: TGTGCCAGCAGCTTAGACCGGGACACTGAAGCTTTCTTT.

The chain couples TRBV29-1 to TRBJ1-2, with a weak D call TRBD1 (6 bases). Trimming shortened V by 4 bases and J by 0 bases, and 15 bases separated the two germline ends. The CDR3 runs 15 residues. CDR1 and CDR2 (germline): SQVTM, ANQGSEA. As DNA, the CDR3 is TGCAGCGTTGGATCCGGACAGCATTCTAACTATGGCTACACCTTC. Translation gives CSVGSGQHSNYGYTF.

The chain links TRBV9 to TRBJ1-3; the match to TRBD1 covers 9 bases. The CDR3 loop spans 15 amino acids. V dropped 3 bases and J dropped 4; count of bases not matched to a gene: 5. Germline values: CDR1 SGDLS, CDR2 YYNGEE. The CDR3 DNA follows: TGTGCCAGCAGCGGACTACAGGGGGCAGGAAACACCATATATTTT. This encodes CASSGLQGAGNTIYF.

The V call is TRBV4-2, the J call TRBJ2-5, with D possibly TRBD2 on 5 matching bases. The CDR3 extends over 17 amino acids. The germline V gene encodes CDR1 LGHNA and CDR2 YNFKEQ. The V end lost 1 base, the J end lost 5 bases, and 20 bases lay between the germline ends. The CDR3 nucleotides are TGTGCCAGCAGCCAAGTCCTCCGGATGGGGTCGGGGGAGACCCAGTACTTC. Its protein product is CASSQVLRMGSGETQYF.

The chain carries TRBV6-5 and TRBJ2-7, with 9 nucleotides matching TRBD1. Germline lookup yields CDR1 MNHEY and CDR2 SVGAGI. This CDR3 is built from 14 residues. Trimming at V came to 6 bases and at J to 3 bases, leaving 6 bases not matched to a gene. The CDR3 coding sequence is TGTGCCAGCAGCTCCGGGACAGGGTACTACGAGCAGTACTTC. Its protein product is CASSSGTGYYEQYF.

The chain combines TRBV2 with TRBJ1-5; D is perhaps TRBD1 (5 bases). Per germline, CDR1 SNHLY and CDR2 FYNNEI. This CDR3 has 13 amino acids. The germline V and J ends were trimmed by 7 bases and 2 bases, with 9 bases remaining between them. The CDR3 DNA reads TGTGCCAGCACGGACACCGGCAATCAGCCCCAGCATTTT. Its protein is CASTDTGNQPQHF.

This clone was found a few times. V usage is TRBV15 and J usage is TRBJ2-3, with TRBD2 matching over 7 bases. Germline CDR1 LNHNV, CDR2 YYDKDF (reference sequence). There are 13 residues in the CDR3. Germline trimming cut 8 bases from V and 2 bases from J; bases unmatched to any gene: 4. The CDR3 DNA follows: TGTGCCACCCAACTAGCGATCACAGATACGCAGTATTTT. Its protein is CATQLAITDTQYF.

This chain joins TRBV5-6 and TRBJ2-1; TRBD2 agrees at 13 bases. V lost 2 bases and J lost 8; bases outside the gene matches: 7. The germline V gene has CDR1 SGHDT and CDR2 YYEEEE. The CDR3 is made up of 16 amino acids. The CDR3 here is CASSFPGLAGADEQFF. CDR3 DNA sequence: TGTGCCAGCAGCTTCCCCGGACTAGCGGGAGCGGATGAGCAGTTCTTC.

With regard to this clone: The same CDR3 is also encoded by other DNA sequences in this sample. The chain carries TRBV7-2 and TRBJ2-7; no clear D. The germline CDR1 and CDR2 sequences are SGHTA and FQGNSA. The CDR3 spans 13 residues. V was cut by 3 bases and J by 4 bases, with 10 bases left in between. Written as DNA, the CDR3 is TGTGCCAGCAGCTTCGTTTCTTCGTACGAGCAGTACTTC. Translating it yields CASSFVSSYEQYF. Full variable domain (outside the CDR3, taken from reference TRBV7-2 and TRBJ2-7): GAGVSQSPSNKVTEKGKDVELRCDPISGHTALYWYRQSLGQGLEFLIYFQGNSAPDKSGLPSDRFSAERTGGSVSTLTIQRTQQEDSAVYLCASSFVSSYEQYFGPGTRLTVT.

This chain connects TRBV7-9 to TRBJ2-1; 9 positions agree with TRBD2. Germline CDR1 SEHNR, CDR2 FQNEAQ (reference sequence). The CDR3 totals 16 residues. With 3 bases clipped from V and 3 bases from J, the junction kept 6 bases outside the gene matches. The CDR3 here is CASSLGLAGRYNEQFF. The CDR3 DNA reads TGTGCCAGCAGCTTGGGCCTAGCGGGGCGCTACAATGAGCAGTTCTTC.

Comments on this clone: The sample has other DNA sequences that encode this CDR3 too. This chain links TRBV19 with TRBJ2-7; a weak D match, TRBD1 (6 bases). V dropped 3 bases and J dropped 1 base, with 7 bases sitting between them. Germline-derived CDR1 and CDR2 are LNHDA and SQIVND (reference sequence). The CDR3 totals 13 residues. The CDR3 DNA is TGTGCCAGTAGTATCACAGGGTCCTACGAGCAGTACTTC. Protein sequence: CASSITGSYEQYF.

V gene TRBV6-5 combines with J gene TRBJ1-3; D gene ambiguous. This CDR3 comprises 14 residues. Deletions cut 6 bases from V and 0 bases from J, with 9 bases between. Looked up from germline, CDR1 is MNHEY and CDR2 is SVGAGI. DNA for the CDR3: TGTGCCAGCAGGGTACACGTCTCTGGAAACACCATATATTTT. As protein: CASRVHVSGNTIYF.

V gene TRBV19 combines with J gene TRBJ2-7; 9 nucleotides align to TRBD1. The CDR3 spans 14 residues. Per the germline V gene, CDR1 is LNHDA and CDR2 is SQIVND (reference sequence). Trimming cost V 5 bases and J 2 bases; bases outside gene matches: 4. The CDR3 sequence: CASSPRTGAYEQYF. In DNA, the CDR3 is TGTGCCAGTAGTCCCCGGACAGGGGCCTACGAGCAGTACTTC.

The chain carries TRBV5-1 and TRBJ1-4, with D hard to call. The V gene's germline CDR1 is SGHRS and CDR2 YFSETQ. V was cut by 0 bases and J by 1 base, with 7 bases left in between. The CDR3 length is 15 residues. CDR3 DNA sequence: TGCGCCAGCAGCTTGGAGTTAGAAACTAATGAAAAACTGTTTTTT. This gives the protein CASSLELETNEKLFF.

The DNA of the CDR3 is TGTGCCAGCAGTTTACGTAGGGGCAACACTGAAGCTTTCTTT. Translation gives CASSLRRGNTEAFF. The chain recombines TRBV27 with TRBJ1-1, with D perhaps TRBD1 (5 bases). Germline assignment: CDR1 MNHEY and CDR2 SMNVEV (reference sequence). Trimming stripped 2 bases from V and 2 bases from J, with 9 bases between. The CDR3 contains 14 residues.

The rearrangement joins TRBV6-5 to TRBJ2-7, with a weak D call TRBD1 (5 bases). The V and J ends lost 5 bases and 3 bases respectively, with 11 bases between them. This CDR3 is built from 13 residues. Germline CDR1 reads MNHEY; CDR2 reads SVGAGI. The CDR3 DNA is TGTGCCAGCAGTGAGACAGCAGTCTACGAGCAGTACTTC. This gives the protein CASSETAVYEQYF.